This T cell receptor (beta chain) was obtained from a study of early T cells in non-severe SARS-CoV-2 infection. Via MiXCR, TCRdb re-called the 5' RACE reads, giving one row per CDR3 protein. The sample lists 45,000 to 50,000 distinct CDR3 sequences; roughly 5.5% were seen once. This clonotype was seen ten or more times. The CDR3 spans 14 residues. Germline lookup yields CDR1 ENHRY and CDR2 SYGVKD. Unmatched junction bases numbered 12, after V lost 10 bases and J lost 4 bases. The J gene is TRBJ1-2, the V gene TRBV10-3, with TRBD1 matching over 7 bases. Sequencing was carried out using whole blood. This TCR was sampled from an adult who was a healthcare worker with PCR-confirmed SARS-CoV-2 infection or an uninfected control (not recorded which). The CDR3 nucleotides are TGTGCCACCAAGGGACAGACCGCTTTCTATGGCTACACCTTC. Amino acids: CATKGQTAFYGYTF.